This T cell receptor (beta chain) derives from a study of blood T cell repertoires in COVID-19. Original methodology: Amplifying reference gene primers gave estimates of nucleated cell counts. Assay: immunoSEQ multiplex PCR; the TCRdb copy retains only in-frame clones and omits some. The D gene and trimming were derived from the DNA, and the V and J assignments and clone size from that table. This sample has some 400,000 clones, with approximately 86% found just once. Between the trimmed V and J ends, which lost 0 bases and 0 bases, there was a span of 9 bases. The CDR3 sequence is 15 residues long. Germline V gene lookup returns CDR1 GTSNPN and CDR2 SVGIG (reference sequence).

The sample consisted of peripheral blood. The clonotype was recovered from a human donor in a cohort sampled during active COVID-19. V and J are TRBV30 and TRBJ1-3; D not certain. The CDR3 DNA is TGTGCCTGGAGTGTATCGAGGGTCTCTGGAAACACCATATATTTT. It yields the protein CAWSVSRVSGNTIYF.